The sequence of this T cell receptor (beta chain) was determined in a study of long-term antiretroviral therapy in people with HIV. General study points: Repertoires with HIV possessed tighter CDR3 length spans than those of controls.

With regard to this clone: The antigen is undetermined.

V shed 2 bases and J shed 4 bases, with 7 bases lying between them. There are 13 residues in the CDR3. The V gene's germline CDR1 is KGHSH and CDR2 LQKENI. Investigators performed immunoSEQ version v3.0 at survey level. The table came from immunoSEQ multiplex PCR; TCRdb's copy has only in-frame clones and leaves some out. The sample lists around 21,000 clones; 85% were seen once. Sequenced here: unsorted PBMCs, sampled roughly 4 years after starting antiretroviral therapy. The clonotype was recovered from a man aged 18-30 years with HIV. V and J are TRBV18 and TRBJ2-3, with TRBD2 as a possible D gene (5 bases). DNA for the CDR3: TGTGCCAGCTCACCAGGGAGTGCAGATACGCAGTATTTT. It specifies CASSPGSADTQYF. The full variable domain, its missing parts supplied by reference TRBV18 and TRBJ2-3, is NAGVMQNPRHLVRRRGQEARLRCSPMKGHSHVYWYRQLPEEGLKFMVYLQKENIIDESGMPKERFSAEFPKEGPSILRIQQVVRGDSAAYFCASSPGSADTQYFGPGTRLTVL.